Each of the 28 T cell receptor beta chains below was sequenced from the same sample in a study of blood T cell repertoires in COVID-19. Sequenced by immunoSEQ multiplex PCR; TCRdb stores in-frame clones only, minus some. The table includes a few hundred thousand clones, 70% to 90% detected once. Specimen: PBMCs or T cells enriched from blood (not recorded which). The source is a woman in her 50s who had recovered from COVID-19.

J is TRBJ2-1 and V is TRBV5-4, with TRBD2 matching over 10 bases. CDR3 length equals 16 residues. Germline-derived CDR1 and CDR2 are SGHNT and YYREEE (reference sequence). Trimming removed 2 bases from V and 7 bases from J; junction bases left unmatched: 9. The CDR3 protein is CASSLASGRSVNEQFF. The DNA of the CDR3 is TGTGCCAGCAGCTTAGCTAGCGGGAGATCGGTAAATGAGCAGTTCTTC.

V gene TRBV18 combines with J gene TRBJ2-1; 13 positions match TRBD2. The CDR3 is made up of 20 amino acids. Losses at the gene ends were 4 bases for V and 1 base for J; bases not matched to a gene: 13. Germline loops: CDR1 KGHSH, CDR2 LQKENI. This chain's CDR3 is CASSLTTRTSGSGSYNEQFF. CDR3 DNA: TGTGCCAGCTCACTTACTACTCGGACTAGCGGGAGTGGTTCCTACAATGAGCAGTTCTTC.

The rearrangement links TRBV18 to TRBJ2-5, with 8 bases lining up with TRBD1. CDR1 and CDR2 (germline): KGHSH, LQKENI. V was pared by 6 bases and J by 4 bases, with 7 bases of the junction left unmatched. The CDR3 runs to 14 residues. This chain's CDR3 is CASSLTGGGETQYF. The CDR3 nucleotides read TGTGCCAGCTCCCTCACAGGGGGTGGAGAGACCCAGTACTTC. Filled out from reference TRBV18 and TRBJ2-5, the complete variable domain reads NAGVMQNPRHLVRRRGQEARLRCSPMKGHSHVYWYRQLPEEGLKFMVYLQKENIIDESGMPKERFSAEFPKEGPSILRIQQVVRGDSAAYFCASSLTGGGETQYFGPGTRLLVL.

The chain has TRBV11-2 and TRBJ1-1; D is unclear. CDR3 size: 14 residues. V was trimmed by 4 bases and J by 11 bases, leaving 20 bases between them. Germline CDR1 is SGHAT and CDR2 is FQNNGV. The CDR3 DNA follows: TGTGCCAGCAGCTCGGGATCCGAAAAGCCGAAGGCTTTCTTT. As protein: CASSSGSEKPKAFF.

The rearrangement joins TRBV7-8 to TRBJ2-4; TRBD1 matches at 9 bases. Germline CDR1 SGHVS, CDR2 FQNEAQ. Germline trimming cut 5 bases from V and 16 bases from J; bases unmatched to any gene: 12. The CDR3 has 13 amino acids. The DNA for the CDR3 is TGTGCCAGCAGCCCGCGTCAACAGGGGGCGGTTTACTTC. Residues: CASSPRQQGAVYF. Full variable domain (remainder filled in from reference TRBV7-8 and TRBJ2-4): GAGVSQSPRYKVAKRGQDVALRCDPISGHVSLFWYQQALGQGPEFLTYFQNEAQLDKSGLPSDRFFAERPEGSVSTLKIQRTQQEDSAVYLCASSPRQQGAVYFGAGTRLSVL.

The chain links TRBV27 to TRBJ2-7; 9 nucleotides align to TRBD1. Germline V gene sequence: CDR1 MNHEY, CDR2 SMNVEV (reference sequence). There are 17 residues in the CDR3. V lost 3 bases to trimming and J lost 1 base; unmatched junction nucleotides: 10. CDR3 nucleotides: TGTGCCAGCAGTTTGTCTGCTTCCGGGACAGGGTCCTACGAGCAGTACTTC. This codes for CASSLSASGTGSYEQYF.

This clone has just a few counts. The chain couples TRBV7-3 to TRBJ2-2, with no clear D. Trimming took off 8 bases at V and 6 bases at J, with 10 bases between the two ends. The CDR3 consists of 12 residues. Looked up from germline, CDR1 is SGHTA and CDR2 is FQGTGA. The CDR3 region is CASGEESGELFF. The CDR3 coding sequence is TGTGCCAGCGGAGAGGAGTCCGGGGAGCTGTTTTTT.

The V and J genes are TRBV7-9 and TRBJ2-7, with 7 bases aligning to TRBD2. Germline trimming cut 4 bases from V and 2 bases from J; bases unmatched to any gene: 5. Germline V CDR1 and CDR2: SEHNR, FQNEAQ (reference sequence). The CDR3 spans 14 residues. CDR3 nucleotide sequence: TGTGCCAGCAGCTCCCCAGGGAGGGCCTACGAGCAGTACTTC. Residues: CASSSPGRAYEQYF.

The CDR3, as DNA: TGTGCCAGCAGTTCTCAACCTCCGAGGAGAAGCAGCTATGGCTACACCTTC. It codes for CASSSQPPRRSSYGYTF. The chain recombines TRBV27 with TRBJ1-2, with D hard to call. This CDR3 has 17 residues. CDR1 is MNHEY and CDR2 is SMNVEV in the germline V gene (reference sequence). Trimming cost V 4 bases and J 4 bases, with 22 bases left between them.

The genes are TRBV14 and TRBJ1-2; TRBD1 agrees at 12 bases. After removal of 6 bases from V and 4 bases from J, the junction contained 12 bases not matched to a gene. The CDR3 has 17 residues. Germline values: CDR1 SGHDN, CDR2 FVKESK. The DNA of the CDR3 is TGTGCCAGCAGTCGTCCCGGGACAGGGGGCGCCGGCTATGGCTACACCTTC. Its translation is CASSRPGTGGAGYGYTF.

The rearrangement links TRBV19 to TRBJ1-1; D gene uncertain. The CDR3 is made up of 15 amino acids. The V and J ends lost 5 bases and 1 base respectively, with 14 bases between them. Germline V gene data show CDR1 as LNHDA and CDR2 as SQIVND (reference sequence). The CDR3 region has the DNA TGTGCCAGTAGTCAGCGTGAAGTACGGAACACTGAAGCTTTCTTT. Protein sequence: CASSQREVRNTEAFF.

This chain connects TRBV20-1 to TRBJ1-5, with D maybe TRBD1 (5 bases). Germline CDR1 and CDR2: DFQATT and SNEGSKA (reference sequence). The CDR3 sequence is 17 residues long. V lost 3 bases, J lost 1 base, and 19 bases lay in between. The CDR3 loop is CSASLRGTGVSNQPQHF. Written as DNA, the CDR3 is TGCAGTGCTAGTTTACGTGGTACGGGGGTAAGCAATCAGCCCCAGCATTTT.

The V gene is TRBV6-4, the J gene TRBJ1-2; D remains unclear. Trimming took 5 bases from V and 4 from J, leaving 8 bases between them. This CDR3 contains 12 residues. From germline, CDR1 is MRHNA and CDR2 SNTAGT. Written as DNA, the CDR3 is TGTGCCAGCAGTCGGCGGATCTATGGCTACACCTTC. Translated: CASSRRIYGYTF.

The genes are TRBV5-1 and TRBJ2-7, with TRBD1 matching over 7 bases. Per germline, CDR1 SGHRS and CDR2 YFSETQ. The J segment lost 0 bases and the V segment lost 2 bases, leaving 5 bases of the junction unmatched. This CDR3 contains 15 residues. CDR3 region: CASSFRQGLSYEQYF. DNA of the CDR3: TGCGCCAGCAGCTTTAGACAGGGCCTCTCCTACGAGCAGTACTTC.

This chain uses TRBV19 with TRBJ2-7, with 13 bases matching TRBD2. The V and J ends lost 5 bases and 2 bases, in that order; junction bases with no gene match: 9. CDR3 length: 17 residues. From germline, CDR1 is LNHDA and CDR2 SQIVND (reference sequence). CDR3 nucleotides: TGTGCCAGTAGTTTCCGGACTAGCGGGAGAGTTACCTACGAGCAGTACTTC. Residues: CASSFRTSGRVTYEQYF.

The chain is built from TRBV28 and TRBJ2-7, with D perhaps matching TRBD2 (6 bases). The CDR3 length is 16 residues. Germline V CDR1 and CDR2: MDHEN, SYDVKM. The ends were cut back, 5 bases at V and 3 bases at J, with 20 bases in the middle. The chain's CDR3 is CASSHSQSGPLYEQYF. CDR3 nucleotide sequence: TGTGCCAGCAGTCACTCCCAAAGCGGGCCCCTCTACGAGCAGTACTTC.

The chain combines TRBV2 with TRBJ1-2; tentative D call: TRBD1 (5 bases). This CDR3 is 12 amino acids long. CDR1 and CDR2 from the germline V gene are SNHLY and FYNNEI. Trimming stripped 9 bases from V and 8 bases from J, with 16 bases between. CDR3 amino acids: CARSFRAEGYTF. DNA of the CDR3: TGTGCCAGGTCGTTCAGGGCGGAAGGCTACACCTTC. Complete variable domain (other parts from reference TRBV2 and TRBJ1-2): EPEVTQTPSHQVTQMGQEVILRCVPISNHLYFYWYRQILGQKVEFLVSFYNNEISEKSEIFDDQFSVERPDGSNFTLKIRSTKLEDSAMYFCARSFRAEGYTFGSGTRLTVV.

The V and J genes are TRBV29-1 and TRBJ2-7; 8 nucleotides align to TRBD1. The CDR3 loop spans 16 amino acids. The J segment lost 4 bases and the V segment lost 2 bases, leaving 13 bases of the junction unmatched. Germline-derived CDR1 and CDR2 are SQVTM and ANQGSEA. CDR3 sequence: CSVENSAGTGLYEQYF. Here the CDR3 DNA reads TGCAGCGTTGAAAACTCGGCCGGGACAGGCCTATACGAGCAGTACTTC.

This chain uses TRBV28 with TRBJ2-2; TRBD2 agrees at 7 bases. Germline V gives CDR1 MDHEN, CDR2 SYDVKM. V shed 2 bases, J shed 3 bases, and the junction held 9 bases outside the gene matches. This CDR3 is built from 17 residues. CDR3 loop: CASSLVGLGVDTGELFF. In nucleotides, the CDR3 is TGTGCCAGCAGTTTAGTCGGACTAGGCGTCGACACCGGGGAGCTGTTTTTT. The full variable domain, in which reference TRBV28 and TRBJ2-2 provide the parts outside the CDR3, is DVKVTQSSRYLVKRTGEKVFLECVQDMDHENMFWYRQDPGLGLRLIYFSYDVKMKEKGDIPEGYSVSREKKERFSLILESASTNQTSMYLCASSLVGLGVDTGELFFGEGSRLTVL.

This chain's CDR3 is CASKGDTIYF. In DNA, the CDR3 is TGTGCCAGTAAGGGAGACACCATATATTTT. V is TRBV19 and J is TRBJ1-3; D unresolved. Germline V gene lookup returns CDR1 LNHDA and CDR2 SQIVND (reference sequence). Trimming took 7 bases from V and 8 from J, leaving 6 bases between them. This CDR3 contains 10 residues.

The genes are TRBV18 and TRBJ2-5; D is undetermined. Germline CDR1 KGHSH, CDR2 LQKENI. This CDR3 has 13 residues. The germline V and J ends were trimmed by 0 bases and 5 bases, with 7 bases remaining between them. DNA for the CDR3: TGTGCCAGCTCACCACCGGCTTGGGAGACCCAGTACTTC. Encoded protein: CASSPPAWETQYF.

Only one count was recorded for this clone. At one boundary the junction diverges from the germline segment, which might be a read error. The chain links TRBV7-7 to TRBJ2-2; TRBD2 agrees at 11 bases. Per germline, CDR1 SSHAT and CDR2 FNYEAQ (reference sequence). This CDR3 has 16 residues. In DNA form, the CDR3 reads TGTGCTAGCAGCTTTAGCCTAGCGGGAGGTGGCGGGGAGCTGTTTTTT. It encodes CASSFSLAGGGGELFF. Using reference TRBV7-7 and TRBJ2-2 for the parts outside the CDR3, the full variable domain is GAGVSQSPRYKVTKRGQDVTLRCDPISSHATLYWYQQALGQGPEFLTYFNYEAQPDKSGLPSDRFSAERPEGSISTLTIQRTEQRDSAMYRCASSFSLAGGGGELFFGEGSRLTVL.

The CDR3 DNA sequence: TGTGCCAGCAGCTTAGGCCCAGGGGCTGGAAACACCATATATTTT. This translates into CASSLGPGAGNTIYF. The chain has TRBV11-2 and TRBJ1-3; D possibly corresponds to TRBD1 (6 bases). Trimming stripped 1 base from V and 2 bases from J, with 9 bases between. Germline CDR1 SGHAT, CDR2 FQNNGV. This CDR3 spans 15 amino acids.

The V gene is TRBV5-5, the J gene TRBJ2-7, with D perhaps TRBD1 (5 bases). Germline CDR1 is SGHKS and CDR2 is YYEKEE (reference sequence). This CDR3 spans 14 amino acids. Trimming left V 4 bases short and J 0 bases short, with 11 bases between. DNA for the CDR3: TGTGCCAGCAGCATATCGACAGCCTCCTACGAGCAGTACTTC. Its protein is CASSISTASYEQYF.

V is TRBV4-1 and J is TRBJ1-4; TRBD1 is a possible D gene (6 bases). The CDR3 length is 18 residues. Trimming stripped 1 base from V and 3 bases from J, with 18 bases between. CDR1 and CDR2 (germline): MGHRA, YSYEKL. The CDR3 region is CASSQAPDRGAANEKLFF. CDR3 coding DNA: TGCGCCAGCAGCCAAGCCCCCGACCGGGGGGCGGCTAATGAAAAACTGTTTTTT.

The V call is TRBV7-3, the J call TRBJ2-5; TRBD2 aligns across 8 bases. CDR1 is SGHTA and CDR2 is FQGTGA in the germline V gene. The CDR3 spans 16 residues. V dropped 5 bases and J dropped 2; count of bases not matched to a gene: 10. The CDR3 here is CASSPGEAGAQETQYF. The CDR3, as DNA: TGTGCCAGCAGCCCGGGGGAAGCGGGGGCTCAAGAGACCCAGTACTTC.

The rearrangement links TRBV7-8 to TRBJ1-3, with 9 bases matching TRBD1. This CDR3 contains 16 residues. From germline, CDR1 is SGHVS and CDR2 FQNEAQ. The junction had 4 bases not matched to a gene; V was cut back by 2 bases and J by 2 bases. CDR3 DNA: TGTGCCAGCAGCTTATTGGGACAGGGTACTGGAAACACCATATATTTT. The encoded protein is CASSLLGQGTGNTIYF.

The gene calls are TRBV4-1 and TRBJ2-2, with a weak D call TRBD2 (5 bases). Germline V gene sequence: CDR1 MGHRA, CDR2 YSYEKL. This CDR3 is 17 amino acids long. Between the trimmed V and J ends, which lost 0 bases and 5 bases, there was a span of 16 bases. CDR3 region: CASSQDRRRSSTGELFF. The DNA of the CDR3 is TGCGCCAGCAGCCAAGATAGGCGGAGGAGTTCGACCGGGGAGCTGTTTTTT.